These T cell receptor beta chains were read from a single sample in a study of blood T cell repertoires in COVID-19. Profiling relied on immunoSEQ multiplex PCR, and the TCRdb table lists in-frame clones only, not all of them. This table has about 220,000 clones, more than 80% appearing once. The sample was PBMCs or T cells enriched from blood (not recorded which). Every receptor here comes from a woman aged 40 to 55 with acute COVID-19. CDR3s include the opening cysteine and the closing phenylalanine or tryptophan. The D gene is left open where the match is weak. Some rows have no size entry. The others give once, few or many, or a class for an expanded clone.

abundance,j_gene,v_gene,d_gene,CDR3nt,CDR3aa
.,TRBJ2-2,TRBV12-3/TRBV12-4,.,TGTGCCAGCAGTTTAAGCGGCGGGGAGCTGTTTTTT,CASSLSGGELFF
.,TRBJ2-1,TRBV5-1,TRBD2,TGCGCCCCCCCTTGGCCTACTACTAGCGGGGGGGACAATGAGCAGTTCTTC,CAPPWPTTSGGDNEQFF
.,TRBJ2-1,TRBV5-1,TRBD1,TGCGCCAGCAGTTCAGGGACAGGGGGAAATGAGCAGTTCTTC,CASSSGTGGNEQFF
.,TRBJ1-3,TRBV9,.,TGTGCCAGCAGCGTTGAGAACTCTGGAAACACCATATATTTT,CASSVENSGNTIYF
.,TRBJ1-2,TRBV24-1,TRBD1,TGTGCCACCAGTGAGGCCGGGACAGGGTTCCGTTATGGCTACACCTTC,CATSEAGTGFRYGYTF
.,TRBJ2-1,TRBV11-2,.,TGTGCCAGCAGCTTAGCTGGACAGACCTACAATGAGCAGTTCTTC,CASSLAGQTYNEQFF
.,TRBJ1-3,TRBV29-1,TRBD1,TGCAGCGTCGGTGGACAGGGGCTTTTGGGGGACACCATATATTTT,CSVGGQGLLGDTIYF
.,TRBJ1-1,TRBV6-1,.,TGTGCCAGCAGTGAATCGGACAGGAACACTGAAGCTTTCTTT,CASSESDRNTEAFF
.,TRBJ2-2,TRBV5-4,TRBD1,TGTGCCAGCAGTAGGGACAGGGTAAACACCGGGGAGCTGTTTTTT,CASSRDRVNTGELFF
.,TRBJ1-1,TRBV7-9,.,TGTGCCAGCAGCTTAGCGGGGCAAGGCGCTTTCTTT,CASSLAGQGAFF
.,TRBJ1-1,TRBV6-5,.,TGTGCCAGCAAGGATGATTATCAGGGGCGGGCTTTCTTT,CASKDDYQGRAFF
.,TRBJ1-2,TRBV19,.,TGTGCCAGTATGGCAGGGCCCCTCTATGGCTACACCTTC,CASMAGPLYGYTF
.,TRBJ2-1,TRBV29-1,.,TGCAGCGCAGGGGAGGATGAGCAGTTCTTC,CSAGEDEQFF
.,TRBJ1-2,TRBV5-1,.,TGCGCCAGCAGCTTGGGCAGGGGAGTGAACTATGGCTACACCTTC,CASSLGRGVNYGYTF
.,TRBJ1-1,TRBV5-4,.,TGTGCCAGCAGCTTGGAGATAGGCTGGGGGCGCAGTAACACTGAAGCTTTCTTT,CASSLEIGWGRSNTEAFF
.,TRBJ1-2,TRBV15,TRBD1,TGTGCCACCAGCGGCGGGACAGGGTGGTATGGCTACACCTTC,CATSGGTGWYGYTF
once,TRBJ1-3,TRBV7-2,.,TGTGCCAGCAGCTTAGTTGCGGGGTACTCTGGAAACACCATATATTTT,CASSLVAGYSGNTIYF
.,TRBJ2-7,TRBV19,.,TGTGCCAGTAGGGAACAGGTGGGGGCTTACGAGCAGTACTTC,CASREQVGAYEQYF
few,TRBJ1-5,TRBV4-3,.,TGCGCCAGCAGCCAAGATCTCTTGGGACATAGCAATCAGCCCCAGCATTTT,CASSQDLLGHSNQPQHF
.,TRBJ1-1,TRBV19,.,TGTGCCAGTAGGATGGAGGTCATGAACACTGAAGCTTTCTTT,CASRMEVMNTEAFF
.,TRBJ1-2,TRBV29-1,TRBD1,TGCAGCGGTAGGACAGGGAATGCTGGCTACACCTTC,CSGRTGNAGYTF
.,TRBJ1-1,TRBV6-5,.,TGTGCCAGCAGTTACGCTACAGAGTTGAACACTGAAGCTTTCTTT,CASSYATELNTEAFF
.,TRBJ1-2,TRBV12-3/TRBV12-4,.,TGTGCCAGCAGTTTGGGGGCGCATGGCTACACCTTC,CASSLGAHGYTF
.,TRBJ1-2,TRBV5-6,TRBD1,TGTGCCAGCAGCTGGGACAGGGGACAAGTAGTTGGCTACACCTTC,CASSWDRGQVVGYTF
.,TRBJ1-2,TRBV19,.,TGTGCCAGTAGTATAGATAGGTGGACAAGGGGTGGCTACACCTTC,CASSIDRWTRGGYTF